These T cell receptor beta chains were read from a single sample in a study of cytomegalovirus exposure and HLA in healthy donors. Assay: immunoSEQ multiplex PCR; the TCRdb copy retains only in-frame clones and omits some. The sample totals approximately 50,000 clones; its top ten clones hold 2% to 2.5%. The sequencing sample was made of PBMCs. These receptors all come from a woman between 40 and 50 years old in good health and CMV-seronegative. Each CDR3 is given with its conserved first and last residue. Each record gives: CDR3 length, D gene, J gene, V gene, CDR3 DNA, CDR3 protein. The D gene is left open where the match is weak.

13,-,TRBJ1-2,TRBV30,TGTGCCTGGGCCAGGACAGCGTTAGATGGCTACACCTTC,CAWARTALDGYTF
16,TRBD1,TRBJ2-5,TRBV9,TGTGCCAGCAGCGTAGGGACAGGGGGCGCCGGGGAGAACCAGTACTTC,CASSVGTGGAGENQYF
18,TRBD2,TRBJ2-6,TRBV18,TGTGCCAGCTCACCAGCTAGCGGGGGGGCAACAGGGGCCAACGTCCTGACTTTC,CASSPASGGATGANVLTF
16,-,TRBJ1-1,TRBV9,TGTGCCAGCAGCGTAGCCGGCGGGCGAAGTGCCACTGAAGCTTTCTTT,CASSVAGGRSATEAFF
12,-,TRBJ1-2,TRBV5-6,TGTGCCAGCAGCGTGGGGCCCTATGGCTACACCTTC,CASSVGPYGYTF
13,TRBD1,TRBJ1-2,TRBV27,TGTGCCAGCAGTTCAGGACAGGGCTATGGCTACACCTTC,CASSSGQGYGYTF
16,-,TRBJ2-7,TRBV6-5,TGTGCCAGCAGTTACCATTCAGGGATATGGCAGTACGAGCAGTACTTC,CASSYHSGIWQYEQYF
14,-,TRBJ2-3,TRBV19,TGTGCCAGTAGTAGCGGGGATCCATCAGATACGCAGTATTTT,CASSSGDPSDTQYF
15,-,TRBJ1-1,TRBV7-2,TGTGCCAGCAGCTTAGTGGCGGGGGGCGGGACTGAAGCTTTCTTT,CASSLVAGGGTEAFF
16,-,TRBJ1-4,TRBV2,TGTGCCAGCAGGAGGGCCGAATGGGCAACTAATGAAAAACTGTTTTTT,CASRRAEWATNEKLFF
14,TRBD2,TRBJ2-5,TRBV7-2,TGTGCCAGCAGCTCTAGCGGGTCCACAGAGACCCAGTACTTC,CASSSSGSTETQYF
16,TRBD2,TRBJ2-7,TRBV7-9,TGTGCCAGCAGCCCCCGGGGGGGCGGGGGGGTATACGAGCAGTACTTC,CASSPRGGGGVYEQYF
13,-,TRBJ1-2,TRBV19,TGTGCCAGTAGTATCCCCCAGGGTCGAGGCTACACCTTC,CASSIPQGRGYTF
13,-,TRBJ1-2,TRBV10-3,TGTGCCGGGGGAACAGGGAGGGGCTATGGCTACACCTTC,CAGGTGRGYGYTF
15,TRBD1,TRBJ1-2,TRBV11-1,TGTGCCAGCAGCCCGTACGGACAGGGAGGCTATGGCTACACCTTC,CASSPYGQGGYGYTF
15,-,TRBJ1-5,TRBV30,TGTGCCGGGAGTGGAGGAGCGAGGGATCGACAGCCCCAGCATTTT,CAGSGGARDRQPQHF
15,TRBD2,TRBJ2-1,TRBV5-1,TGCGCCAGCAGCCCGGGGGGGTGGGGCGTCAATGAGCAGTTCTTC,CASSPGGWGVNEQFF
16,TRBD1,TRBJ2-7,TRBV19,TGTGCCAGTAGTAATAACACCGGGACAGGGCGTTACGAGCAGTACTTC,CASSNNTGTGRYEQYF
13,-,TRBJ2-5,TRBV30,TGTGCCTGGAGTAGGAGACTTTATGAGACCCAGTACTTC,CAWSRRLYETQYF
15,TRBD2,TRBJ2-2,TRBV6-5,TGTGCCAGCTACCGACTAGCGGGGGACACCGGGGAGCTGTTTTTT,CASYRLAGDTGELFF
17,TRBD2,TRBJ2-5,TRBV5-4,TGTGCCAGCAGCGTGGGACTAGCGGGGGGCCACCAAGAGACCCAGTACTTC,CASSVGLAGGHQETQYF
15,-,TRBJ2-5,TRBV7-9,TGTGCCAGCAGCTTAGCGCGGGATGGCCGAGAGACCCAGTACTTC,CASSLARDGRETQYF
16,TRBD2,TRBJ2-1,TRBV4-1,TGCGCCAGCAGCGCACCGGGACTAGCGGATTACAATGAGCAGTTCTTC,CASSAPGLADYNEQFF
14,-,TRBJ1-3,TRBV7-2,TGTGCCAGCAGCCCTCAGGGCTCCGGGAACACCATATATTTT,CASSPQGSGNTIYF
12,-,TRBJ1-1,TRBV28,TGTGCCAGCAGTCCACTGCTTACTGAAGCTTTCTTT,CASSPLLTEAFF
15,-,TRBJ2-1,TRBV5-1,TGCGCCAGCAGCCACGACAGTTGGTCCGACAATGAGCAGTTCTTC,CASSHDSWSDNEQFF
11,-,TRBJ1-1,TRBV18,TGTGCCAGCTCCCCAGGAGGGGAAGCTTTCTTT,CASSPGGEAFF
17,TRBD2,TRBJ2-7,TRBV27,TGTGCCAGCAGTTTATCGAGGGGACTAGCGGGTGACTACGAGCAGTACTTC,CASSLSRGLAGDYEQYF
16,TRBD2,TRBJ2-2,TRBV5-4,TGTGCCAGCAGCTCCCCCGCGGGGGGGTACACCGGGGAGCTGTTTTTT,CASSSPAGGYTGELFF
13,TRBD1,TRBJ1-4,TRBV12-5,TGTGCTAGTGGTTTGCAGGGGGCTGAAAAACTGTTTTTT,CASGLQGAEKLFF
16,TRBD2,TRBJ2-5,TRBV7-7,TGTGCTAGCAGCCCCGGGGACCGAAGGACTAGCGGGAGGCAGTACTTC,CASSPGDRRTSGRQYF
18,-,TRBJ1-3,TRBV4-3,TGCGCCAGCAGCCAAGCCCCAGGGTCGGTGAGCTCTGGAAACACCATATATTTT,CASSQAPGSVSSGNTIYF
13,TRBD1,TRBJ1-5,TRBV25-1,TGTGCCAGCAGTGGACAGGGATATCAGCCCCAGCATTTT,CASSGQGYQPQHF
14,-,TRBJ1-1,TRBV28,TGTGCCAGCATCCCAGACAGGCCCAACACTGAAGCTTTCTTT,CASIPDRPNTEAFF
18,-,TRBJ2-6,TRBV18,TGTGCCAGCTCACCACGCATTACTCCTTCCTCTGGGGCCAACGTCCTGACTTTC,CASSPRITPSSGANVLTF
14,-,TRBJ1-1,TRBV18,TGTGCCAGCTCACCTACCGGTATGAACACTGAAGCTTTCTTT,CASSPTGMNTEAFF
13,-,TRBJ1-2,TRBV18,TGTGCCAGCTCACCGGAGGGGACCTATGGCTACACCTTC,CASSPEGTYGYTF
14,-,TRBJ2-7,TRBV18,TGTGCCAGCTCACCCCTACTAGGTTCCAACGAGCAGTACTTC,CASSPLLGSNEQYF
14,-,TRBJ2-1,TRBV18,TGTGCCAGCTCCCCGGGAGCCCCCTACAATGAGCAGTTCTTC,CASSPGAPYNEQFF
14,-,TRBJ1-1,TRBV7-9,TGTGCCAGCAGCTTGGCGCCCCCAGGTACTGAAGCTTTCTTT,CASSLAPPGTEAFF
13,-,TRBJ1-1,TRBV18,TGTGCCAGCTCACTTAAAAAGAACACTGAAGCTTTCTTT,CASSLKKNTEAFF
13,TRBD2,TRBJ2-2,TRBV29-1,TGCAGCGCGGATGGGGGGGACACCGGGGAGCTGTTTTTT,CSADGGDTGELFF
16,TRBD2,TRBJ2-3,TRBV7-9,TGTGCCAGCAGCTTAGTTCGGGAGGGACGGACAGATACGCAGTATTTT,CASSLVREGRTDTQYF
14,TRBD1,TRBJ1-1,TRBV15,TGTGCCACCAGCAGGGACACAGGGGGAACTGAAGCTTTCTTT,CATSRDTGGTEAFF
13,-,TRBJ2-2,TRBV18,TGTGCCAGCTCACCACAGGGGGACGGGGAGCTGTTTTTT,CASSPQGDGELFF
14,-,TRBJ1-1,TRBV5-1,TGCGCCAGCAGCTTTCAGAGACTTAACACTGAAGCTTTCTTT,CASSFQRLNTEAFF
14,-,TRBJ2-5,TRBV9,TGTGCCAGCAGCGCAGAGCAGGGCCAAGAGACCCAGTACTTC,CASSAEQGQETQYF
14,-,TRBJ2-7,TRBV4-2,TGTGCCAGCAGCCAAAAAAAGGAGAGGGACGAGCAGTACTTC,CASSQKKERDEQYF
16,-,TRBJ2-7,TRBV13,TGTGCCAGCAGCTTAGGACTAAGGGGCGCTGACTACGAGCAGTACTTC,CASSLGLRGADYEQYF
15,TRBD1,TRBJ1-1,TRBV10-2,TGCGCCAGCAGTGAGACAGGGGGCATCGACACTGAAGCTTTCTTT,CASSETGGIDTEAFF
13,-,TRBJ2-5,TRBV28,TGTGCCAGCAGATCGACAGGCCAAGAGACCCAGTACTTC,CASRSTGQETQYF
15,-,TRBJ1-6,TRBV7-2,TGTGCCAGCAGCTTAGAGGGGCAACCAGATTCACCCCTCCACTTT,CASSLEGQPDSPLHF
14,-,TRBJ2-2,TRBV11-2,TGTGCCAGCAGCTTAGACCCTAACCCCGGGGAGCTGTTTTTT,CASSLDPNPGELFF
17,TRBD1,TRBJ1-2,TRBV4-2,TGTGCCAGCAGCCAGGAAACAGGGGGCGCCTATAACTATGGCTACACCTTC,CASSQETGGAYNYGYTF
17,TRBD2,TRBJ2-7,TRBV7-2,TGTGCCAGCAGCGTAGCAGCTAGCGGGGGGGCTGCCTACGAGCAGTACTTC,CASSVAASGGAAYEQYF
15,-,TRBJ1-6,TRBV6-5,TGTGCCAGCAGCTCCCCCGTGGGCTATAATTCACCCCTACACTTT,CASSSPVGYNSPLHF
13,-,TRBJ2-1,TRBV27,TGTGCCAGCAGTCGTGACAGTCACAATGAGCAGTTCTTC,CASSRDSHNEQFF